The 7 T cell receptor beta chains below come from one sample, sequenced in a study of vaccination and CD4 T cells after COVID-19. Cultured CD4+ T-cell DNA underwent Oncomine TCR Beta short-read sequencing. TCRdb reprocessed the PCR reads with MiXCR, giving one entry per CDR3 protein. The sample lists about 21,000 distinct CDR3 sequences; approximately 40% were seen once. These receptors have no known antigen. Indicated time point: late sampling 161 to 241 days after vaccination in a few convalescent patients. Treatment reported: roughly nine-day PBMC culture with coronavirus spike peptide pools or control peptides (ViraFEST assay). Source: CD4+ T cells from blood, cultured in vitro, taken about 7 months after SARS-CoV-2 vaccination. All receptors come from a human donor who had recovered from COVID-19.

Only a few counts were recorded for this clonotype. J is TRBJ1-2 and V is TRBV7-2, with TRBD1 identical over 8 bases. Per the germline V gene, CDR1 is SGHTA and CDR2 is FQGNSA. The CDR3 is made up of 14 amino acids. Germline trimming cut 5 bases from V and 8 bases from J; bases unmatched to any gene: 10. DNA for the CDR3: TGTGCCAGCAGCCAACATCAGGGGGCCGGGGGCTACACCTTC. Its translation is CASSQHQGAGGYTF.

This clonotype was counted between two and nine times. This chain links TRBV20-1 with TRBJ2-1; 13 bases fit TRBD2. The CDR3 length is 18 residues. Trimming cost V 5 bases and J 0 bases; bases outside gene matches: 10. Germline assignment: CDR1 DFQATT and CDR2 SNEGSKA (reference sequence). The CDR3 here is CSAWGLAGPTGSYNEQFF. As DNA, the CDR3 is TGCAGTGCTTGGGGACTAGCGGGACCAACCGGCTCCTACAATGAGCAGTTCTTC.

The chain links TRBV18 to TRBJ2-7, with no clear D. This CDR3 has 13 amino acids. Germline values: CDR1 KGHSH, CDR2 LQKENI. The V end was cut by 2 bases, the J end by 6 bases, with 11 bases between. The DNA of the CDR3 is TGTGCCAGCTCACCAATTAAGGATTCCGAGCAGTACTTC. Its translation: CASSPIKDSEQYF.

The rearrangement joins TRBV6-1 to TRBJ2-3; D gene unclear. This CDR3 spans 12 amino acids. The V and J ends lost 3 bases and 0 bases respectively, with 1 base between them. Per the germline V gene, CDR1 is MNHNS and CDR2 is SASEGT. CDR3 sequence: CASSDSTDTQYF. CDR3 nucleotides: TGTGCCAGCAGTGACAGCACAGATACGCAGTATTTT.

The V gene is TRBV10-2, the J gene TRBJ2-7; 11 positions match TRBD1. From germline, CDR1 is WSHSY and CDR2 SAAADI. J was trimmed by 6 bases and V by 1 base; bases with no gene match: 5. CDR3 length: 15 residues. The CDR3 nucleotides are TGCGCCAGCAGTGAGTGGGGGACAGGGGGGTCCGAGCAGTACTTC. Translation gives CASSEWGTGGSEQYF.

This sequence joins TRBV20-1 and TRBJ1-2; D is unclear. The CDR3 is 13 residues long. Trimming pared 3 bases from V and 5 bases from J, leaving 13 bases between. Germline lookup yields CDR1 DFQATT and CDR2 SNEGSKA (reference sequence). The CDR3 loop reads CSARAVGPYGYTF. The CDR3 DNA is TGCAGTGCTAGGGCTGTGGGTCCTTATGGCTACACCTTC.

The gene calls are TRBV1 and TRBJ1-2; TRBD1, the D gene given by the table, was not confirmed from the DNA. TRBV1 is a known pseudogene. This CDR3 is built from 17 residues. The CDR3 here is CTSSQQDRVEGYYGYTF. DNA of the CDR3: TGCACCAGCAGCCAGCAAGACAGGGTTGAGGGCTACTATGGCTACACCTTC.